The clone carrying this T cell receptor (beta chain) came up many times. The sample belongs to a study of blood T cell repertoires in COVID-19. Overall study: The analysed material was cDNA or gDNA that came from T cells, B-cell-depleted T cells, or PBMCs.

Source study methods: Scientists estimated how many nucleated cells there were by amplifying reference gene primers. Only in-frame clones appear in the TCRdb table, and some are missing; sequencing was by immunoSEQ multiplex PCR. The V and J calls and clone size come from that table; D and trimming were worked out from the DNA. The sample records 130,000 to 150,000 clones, over 70% being singletons. V lost 5 bases and J lost 4, with 17 bases in between. This CDR3 has 16 residues. In germline, CDR1 is MNHEY, CDR2 SMNVEV (reference sequence). Source material: peripheral blood. This clonotype originated in a man aged 50-60 years who had recovered from COVID-19. The chain uses TRBV27 and TRBJ1-4, with no clear D. The chain's CDR3 is CASSQTADTHNEKLFF. As DNA, the CDR3 is TGTGCCAGCAGTCAGACGGCCGACACGCATAATGAAAAACTGTTTTTT.